The sequence of this T cell receptor beta chain was determined in a study of T cell responses to AZD1222 COVID-19 vaccine. TCRdb's table, derived via immunoSEQ multiplex PCR, lists solely in-frame clones and lacks some. The table records about 120,000 clones, roughly 93% of them present only once. Germline V gene sequence: CDR1 MGHRA, CDR2 YSYEKL. The V gene lost 4 bases and the J gene lost 3 bases, with 16 bases spanning the gap. This CDR3 is built from 15 residues. The specimen was peripheral blood, collected on day 0 of AZD1222 vaccination. The source is an adult in good health. The gene calls are TRBV4-1 and TRBJ2-7; D may match TRBD1 or TRBD2 (5 bases each). The CDR3 DNA reads TGCGCCAGCAGCCGGATTGGGGACGGAGACTACGAGCAGTACTTC. Translation gives CASSRIGDGDYEQYF.